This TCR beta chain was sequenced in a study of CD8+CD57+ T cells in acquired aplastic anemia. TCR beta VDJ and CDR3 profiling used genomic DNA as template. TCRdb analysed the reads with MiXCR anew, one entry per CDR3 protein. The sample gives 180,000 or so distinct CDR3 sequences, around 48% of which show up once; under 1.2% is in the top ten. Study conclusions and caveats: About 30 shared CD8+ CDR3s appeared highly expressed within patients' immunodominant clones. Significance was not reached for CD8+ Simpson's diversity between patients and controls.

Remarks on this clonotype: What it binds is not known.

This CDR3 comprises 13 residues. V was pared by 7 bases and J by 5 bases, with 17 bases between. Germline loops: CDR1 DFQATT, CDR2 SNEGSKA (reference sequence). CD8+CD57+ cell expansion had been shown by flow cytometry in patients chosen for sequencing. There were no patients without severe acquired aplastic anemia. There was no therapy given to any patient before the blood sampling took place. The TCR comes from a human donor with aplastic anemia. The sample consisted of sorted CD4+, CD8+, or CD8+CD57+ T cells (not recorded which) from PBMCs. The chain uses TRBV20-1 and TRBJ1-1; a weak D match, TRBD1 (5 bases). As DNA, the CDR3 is TGCAGTGTCCTGGGACGGGGGGAGACTGAAGCTTTCTTT. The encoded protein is CSVLGRGETEAFF.